This paragraph covers one T cell receptor beta chain sequence. Its target is unknown. In the same sample, other DNA sequences code for this CDR3. The V end lost 1 base, the J end lost 5 bases, and 9 bases lay between the germline ends. Per germline, CDR1 SGHVS and CDR2 FNYEAQ. The CDR3 contains 13 residues. The data belong to a study of cytomegalovirus exposure and HLA in healthy donors. Across the study: An earlier analysis found roughly 100 million unique TCR beta sequences from about 190 million T cells.

The PCR had 60 Vbeta and 13 Jbeta primers. Sequencing was performed with immunoSEQ multiplex PCR; in TCRdb, only in-frame clones are kept and a portion is missing. The sample lists more than 80,000 clones, 69% occurring once. Regarding the study as a whole: Many donors carried some public TCRs, although rarity characterized most TCR sequences. TCR beta chains numbering more than 150 were designated cytomegalovirus-associated. Among immune exposure information, only CMV serostatus was available.

V is TRBV7-6 and J is TRBJ2-7, with TRBD2 as a possible D gene (5 bases). Sample: PBMCs. This TCR came from a man aged 50 to 59 in good health and CMV-seronegative. This CDR3 is CASSLGLADEQYF. Here the CDR3 DNA reads TGTGCCAGCAGCTTAGGGCTAGCAGACGAGCAGTACTTC.